This TCR beta chain was profiled in a study of healthy donors' naive CD4 and CD8 T cells. Naive T cells were sorted: CD4+CD8-CD45RO-CD45RA+ for CD4+, CD8+CD4-CD45RA+CD27bright for CD8+. Regarding the study as a whole: Most V and J genes were reportedly biased between naive CD4+ and CD8+ cells. Bulk sequencing left alpha and beta chains unpaired.

Worth noting for this clonotype: Its specificity is not known.

The CDR3 is 15 amino acids. Losses at the gene ends were 7 bases for V and 1 base for J; bases not matched to a gene: 12. CDR1 SQVTM and CDR2 ANQGSEA come from the germline V gene. A linear amplification protocol produced the TCR libraries from roughly 480 ng of total RNA. Original processing notes: Sequencing covered around 71,000 rearranged alpha-chain transcripts across roughly 5 healthy donors. Each CDR3 protein gets one entry after TCRdb re-called the reads with MiXCR. The V and J calls were determined by TCRdb, not by the authors. This sample carries around 180,000 distinct CDR3 sequences, around 70% of them seen once, and the ten largest clones take roughly 2.3%.

V and J are TRBV29-1 and TRBJ1-2, with TRBD1 identical over 7 bases. The sequence was collected from a pool of human donors in good health; the sample pools cells from several healthy donors. Material for sequencing was naive CD4+ and CD8+ T cells sorted from blood, pooled from several donors. This CDR3 reads CSGGPQGRLNYGYTF. The CDR3 DNA follows: TGCAGCGGAGGCCCACAGGGGAGGCTTAACTATGGCTACACCTTC.